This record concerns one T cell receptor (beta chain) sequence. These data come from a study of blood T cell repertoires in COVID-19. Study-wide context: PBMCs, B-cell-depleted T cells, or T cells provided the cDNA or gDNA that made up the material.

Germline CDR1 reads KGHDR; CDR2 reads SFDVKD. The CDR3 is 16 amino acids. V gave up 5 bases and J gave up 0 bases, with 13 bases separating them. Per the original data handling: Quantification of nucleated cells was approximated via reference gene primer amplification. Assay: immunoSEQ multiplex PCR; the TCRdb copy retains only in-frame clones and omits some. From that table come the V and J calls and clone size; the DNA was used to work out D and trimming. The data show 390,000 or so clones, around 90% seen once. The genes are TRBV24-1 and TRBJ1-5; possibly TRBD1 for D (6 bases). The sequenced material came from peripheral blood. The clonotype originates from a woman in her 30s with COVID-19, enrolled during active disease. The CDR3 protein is CATSARGGYSNQPQHF. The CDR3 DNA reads TGTGCCACCAGTGCCCGAGGGGGATATAGCAATCAGCCCCAGCATTTT.